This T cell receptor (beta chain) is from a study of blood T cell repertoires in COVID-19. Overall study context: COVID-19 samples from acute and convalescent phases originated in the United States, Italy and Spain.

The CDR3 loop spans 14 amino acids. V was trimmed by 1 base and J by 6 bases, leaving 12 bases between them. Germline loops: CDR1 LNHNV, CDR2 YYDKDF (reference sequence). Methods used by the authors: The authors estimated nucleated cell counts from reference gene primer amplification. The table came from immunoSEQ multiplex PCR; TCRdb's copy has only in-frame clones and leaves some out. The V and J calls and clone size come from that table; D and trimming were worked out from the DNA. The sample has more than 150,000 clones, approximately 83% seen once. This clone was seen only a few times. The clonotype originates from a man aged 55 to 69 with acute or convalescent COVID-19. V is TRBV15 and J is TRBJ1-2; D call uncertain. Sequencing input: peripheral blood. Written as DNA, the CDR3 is TGTGCCACCAGCAGAGCTGGTTCAGGCCATGGCTACACCTTC. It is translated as CATSRAGSGHGYTF.